This entry lists 3 T cell receptor beta chains sequenced from one sample in a study of shared clonotypes between healthy human individuals. TCRdb's copy holds only in-frame clones and misses some; the assay was immunoSEQ multiplex PCR. The repertoire has over a million clones, roughly 80% of them found once; the top ten carry approximately 1.5%. Sequenced: memory CD4+ T cells sorted from blood. The sample's subset: CD45RA-negative fraction. Receptors originate from a man aged 18-30 years in good health.

The J gene is TRBJ2-1, the V gene TRBV5-1; 9 positions match TRBD2. CDR3 length: 20 residues. Germline CDR1 is SGHRS and CDR2 is YFSETQ. Unmatched junction bases numbered 15, after V lost 2 bases and J lost 0 bases. The CDR3 here is CASSLLAGGTPKSSYNEQFF. Here the CDR3 DNA reads TGCGCCAGCAGCTTACTAGCGGGCGGGACCCCCAAGAGCTCCTACAATGAGCAGTTCTTC. The full variable domain, with the rest looked up from reference TRBV5-1 and TRBJ2-1, is KAGVTQTPRYLIKTRGQQVTLSCSPISGHRSVSWYQQTPGQGLQFLFEYFSETQRNKGNFPGRFSGRQFSNSRSEMNVSTLELGDSALYLCASSLLAGGTPKSSYNEQFFGPGTRLTVL.

Of note for this clone: Other DNA variants within this sample encode the same CDR3. This sequence joins TRBV7-6 and TRBJ1-2; the match to TRBD1 covers 9 bases. This CDR3 contains 14 residues. Looked up from germline, CDR1 is SGHVS and CDR2 is FNYEAQ. Trimming cost V 6 bases and J 4 bases; bases outside gene matches: 6. The CDR3: CASSSGQGGYGYTF. The CDR3 DNA reads TGTGCCAGCAGTTCGGGACAGGGTGGCTATGGCTACACCTTC.

The chain recombines TRBV5-1 with TRBJ2-2; D remains unclear. The CDR3 extends over 14 amino acids. Trimming took off 0 bases at V and 4 bases at J, with 7 bases between the two ends. Germline V gene sequence: CDR1 SGHRS, CDR2 YFSETQ. CDR3 sequence: CASSLGRVTGELFF. The CDR3 region has the DNA TGCGCCAGCAGCTTGGGCCGTGTCACCGGGGAGCTGTTTTTT.